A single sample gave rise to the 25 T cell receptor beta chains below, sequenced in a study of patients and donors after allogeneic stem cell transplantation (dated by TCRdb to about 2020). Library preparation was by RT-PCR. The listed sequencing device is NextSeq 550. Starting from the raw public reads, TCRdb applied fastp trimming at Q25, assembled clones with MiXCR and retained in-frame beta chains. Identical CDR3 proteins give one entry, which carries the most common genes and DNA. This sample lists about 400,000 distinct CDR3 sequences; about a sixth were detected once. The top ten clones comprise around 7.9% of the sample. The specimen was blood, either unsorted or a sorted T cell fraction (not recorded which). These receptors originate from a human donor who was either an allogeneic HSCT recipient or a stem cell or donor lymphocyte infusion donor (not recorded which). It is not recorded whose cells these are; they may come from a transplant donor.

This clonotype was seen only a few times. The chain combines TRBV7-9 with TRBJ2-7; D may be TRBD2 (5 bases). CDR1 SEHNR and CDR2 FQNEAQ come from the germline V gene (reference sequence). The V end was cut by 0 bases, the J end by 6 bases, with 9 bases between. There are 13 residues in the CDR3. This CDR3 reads CASSLARGREQYF. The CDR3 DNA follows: TGTGCCAGCAGCTTAGCGCGAGGGCGCGAGCAGTACTTC.

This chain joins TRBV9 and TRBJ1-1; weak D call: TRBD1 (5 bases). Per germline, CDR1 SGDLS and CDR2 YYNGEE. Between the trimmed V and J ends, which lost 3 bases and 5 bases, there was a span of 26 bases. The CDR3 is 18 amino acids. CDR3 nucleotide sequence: TGTGCCAGCAGCGACAGTTCAAAGCGGGGGAGACGTGGTACTGAAGCTTTCTTT. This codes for CASSDSSKRGRRGTEAFF.

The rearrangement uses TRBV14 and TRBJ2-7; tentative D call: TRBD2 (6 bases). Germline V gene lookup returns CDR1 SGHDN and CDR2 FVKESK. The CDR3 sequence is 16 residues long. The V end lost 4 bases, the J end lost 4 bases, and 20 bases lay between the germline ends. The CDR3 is CASSRTSGVNGYEQYF. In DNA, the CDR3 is TGTGCCAGCAGCCGAACGTCGGGGGTCAACGGATACGAGCAGTACTTC.

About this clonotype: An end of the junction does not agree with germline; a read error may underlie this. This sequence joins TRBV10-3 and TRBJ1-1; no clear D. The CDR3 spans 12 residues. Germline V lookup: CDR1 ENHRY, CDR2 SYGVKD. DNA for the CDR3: TGTGCCATCAGTGAGAGGAACAGTGAAGCTTTCTTT. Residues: CAISERNSEAFF.

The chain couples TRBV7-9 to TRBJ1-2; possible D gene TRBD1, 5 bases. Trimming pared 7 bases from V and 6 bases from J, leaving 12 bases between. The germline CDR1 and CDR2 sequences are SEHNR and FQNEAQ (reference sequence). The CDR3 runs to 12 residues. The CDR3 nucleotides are TGTGCCAGCACCCTGGACACTGATGGCTACACCTTC. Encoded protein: CASTLDTDGYTF.

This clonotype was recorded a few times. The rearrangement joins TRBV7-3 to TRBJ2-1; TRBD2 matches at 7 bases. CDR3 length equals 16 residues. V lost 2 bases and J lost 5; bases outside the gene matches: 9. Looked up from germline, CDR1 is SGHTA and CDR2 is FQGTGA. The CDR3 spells CASSLRSLAVNNEQFF. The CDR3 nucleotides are TGTGCCAGCAGCTTACGCTCTCTAGCGGTCAACAATGAGCAGTTCTTC.

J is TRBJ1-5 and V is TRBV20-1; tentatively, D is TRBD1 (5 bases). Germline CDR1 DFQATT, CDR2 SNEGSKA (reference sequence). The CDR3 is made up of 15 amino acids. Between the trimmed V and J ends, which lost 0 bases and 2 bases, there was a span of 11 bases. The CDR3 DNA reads TGCAGTGCTAGAGATTTTGGGGGAGGCAATCAGCCCCAGCATTTT. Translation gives CSARDFGGGNQPQHF.

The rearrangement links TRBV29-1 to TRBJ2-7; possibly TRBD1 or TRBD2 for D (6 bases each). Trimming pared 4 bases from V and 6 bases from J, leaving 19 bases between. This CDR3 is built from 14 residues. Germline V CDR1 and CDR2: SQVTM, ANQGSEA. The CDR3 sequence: CSVGQSGGLREQYF. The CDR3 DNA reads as TGCAGCGTTGGTCAAAGTGGGGGGCTGCGCGAGCAGTACTTC.

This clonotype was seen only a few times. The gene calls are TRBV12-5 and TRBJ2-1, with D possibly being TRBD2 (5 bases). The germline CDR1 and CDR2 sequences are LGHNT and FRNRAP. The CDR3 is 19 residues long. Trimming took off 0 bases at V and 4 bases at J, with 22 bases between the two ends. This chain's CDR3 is CASGLVIQVASSKYNEQFF. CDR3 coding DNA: TGTGCTAGTGGTTTGGTAATCCAGGTAGCGAGCTCAAAGTACAATGAGCAGTTCTTC.

The CDR3 sequence: CASSFMGGPGETQYF. CDR3 coding DNA: TGTGCCAGCAGCTTTATGGGGGGGCCGGGGGAGACCCAGTACTTC. The V and J genes are TRBV7-3 and TRBJ2-5; tentative D call: TRBD2 (7 bases). Trimming removed 3 bases at V and 5 bases at J, with 16 bases between. Germline V gene data show CDR1 as SGHTA and CDR2 as FQGTGA. This CDR3 spans 15 amino acids.

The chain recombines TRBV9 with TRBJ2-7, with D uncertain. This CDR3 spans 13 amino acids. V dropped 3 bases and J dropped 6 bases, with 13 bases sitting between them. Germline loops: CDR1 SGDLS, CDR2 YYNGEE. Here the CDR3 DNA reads TGTGCCAGCAGCGACCATTTGAGTTCCGAGCAGTACTTC. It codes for CASSDHLSSEQYF. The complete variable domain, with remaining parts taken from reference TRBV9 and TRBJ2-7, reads DSGVTQTPKHLITATGQRVTLRCSPRSGDLSVYWYQQSLDQGLQFLIQYYNGEERAKGNILERFSAQQFPDLHSELNLSSLELGDSALYFCASSDHLSSEQYFGPGTRLTVT.

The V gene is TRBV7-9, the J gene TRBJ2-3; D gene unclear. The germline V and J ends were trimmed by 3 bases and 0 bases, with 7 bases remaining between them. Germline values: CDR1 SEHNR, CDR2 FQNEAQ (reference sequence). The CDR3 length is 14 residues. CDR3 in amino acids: CASSFSISTDTQYF. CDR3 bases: TGTGCCAGCAGCTTCTCAATCAGCACAGATACGCAGTATTTT.

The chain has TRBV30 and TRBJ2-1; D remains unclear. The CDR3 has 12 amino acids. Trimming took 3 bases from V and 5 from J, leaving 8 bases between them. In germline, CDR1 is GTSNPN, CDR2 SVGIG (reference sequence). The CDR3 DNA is TGTGCCTGGAGAGTCTGGGACAATGAGCAGTTCTTC. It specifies CAWRVWDNEQFF. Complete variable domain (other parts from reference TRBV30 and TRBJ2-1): SQTIHQWPATLVQPVGSPLSLECTVEGTSNPNLYWYRQAAGRGLQLLFYSVGIGQISSEVPQNLSASRPQDRQFILSSKKLLLSDSGFYLCAWRVWDNEQFFGPGTRLTVL.

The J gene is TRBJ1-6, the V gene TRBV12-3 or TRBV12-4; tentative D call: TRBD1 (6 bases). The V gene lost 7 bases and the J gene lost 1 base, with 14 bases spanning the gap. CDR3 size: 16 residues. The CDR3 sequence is CASTVRGMSYNSPLHF. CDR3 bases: TGTGCCAGCACCGTTAGGGGGATGTCCTATAATTCACCCCTCCACTTT.

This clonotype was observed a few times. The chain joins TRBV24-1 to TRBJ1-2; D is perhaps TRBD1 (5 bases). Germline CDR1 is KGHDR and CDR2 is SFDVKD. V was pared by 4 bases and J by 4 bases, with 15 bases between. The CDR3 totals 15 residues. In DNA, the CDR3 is TGTGCCACCAGTGAAGCCGGGACGGAGAGCTATGGCTACACCTTC. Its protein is CATSEAGTESYGYTF.

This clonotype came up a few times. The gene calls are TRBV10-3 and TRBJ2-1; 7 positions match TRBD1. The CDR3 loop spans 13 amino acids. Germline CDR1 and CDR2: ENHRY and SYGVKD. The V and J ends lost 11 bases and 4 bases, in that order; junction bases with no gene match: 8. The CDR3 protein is CAGSGQQYNEQFF. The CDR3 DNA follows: TGTGCCGGTTCGGGACAGCAATACAATGAGCAGTTCTTC.

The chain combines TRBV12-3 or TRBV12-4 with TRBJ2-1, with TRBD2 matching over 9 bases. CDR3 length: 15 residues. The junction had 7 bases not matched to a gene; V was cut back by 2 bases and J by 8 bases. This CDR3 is CASSLTRIAGDEQFF. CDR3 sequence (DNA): TGTGCCAGCAGTTTAACTAGAATAGCGGGAGATGAGCAGTTCTTC.

The CDR3 DNA is TGTGCCAGCAGCCCGACAGGTAATCAGGGCGAGCAGTACTTC. Its translation: CASSPTGNQGEQYF. V gene TRBV5-5 combines with J gene TRBJ2-7; maybe TRBD1 (6 bases). The CDR3 extends over 14 amino acids. CDR1 SGHKS and CDR2 YYEKEE come from the germline V gene (reference sequence). The V end was cut by 4 bases, the J end by 6 bases, with 17 bases between.

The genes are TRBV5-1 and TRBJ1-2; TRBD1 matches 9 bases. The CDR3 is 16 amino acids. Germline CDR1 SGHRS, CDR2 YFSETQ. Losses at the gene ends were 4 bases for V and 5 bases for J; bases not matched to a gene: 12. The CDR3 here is CASSLGTGINWYGYTF. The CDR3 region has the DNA TGCGCCAGCAGCCTAGGGACAGGGATTAATTGGTATGGCTACACCTTC.

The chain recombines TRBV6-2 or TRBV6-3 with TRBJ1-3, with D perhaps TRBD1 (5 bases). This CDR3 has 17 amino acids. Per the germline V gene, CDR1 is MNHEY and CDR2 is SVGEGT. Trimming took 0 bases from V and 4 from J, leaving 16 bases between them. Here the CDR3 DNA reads TGTGCCAGCAGTTACTCGTCGGGACCTTTCTCCGGAAACACCATATATTTT. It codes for CASSYSSGPFSGNTIYF.

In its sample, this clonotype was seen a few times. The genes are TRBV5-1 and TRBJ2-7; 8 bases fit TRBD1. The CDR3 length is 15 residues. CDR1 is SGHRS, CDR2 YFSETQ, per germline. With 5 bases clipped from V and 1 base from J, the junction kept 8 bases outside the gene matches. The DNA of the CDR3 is TGCGCCAGCAGAGAAACAGGGGGAGCATCCTACGAGCAGTACTTC. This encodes CASRETGGASYEQYF.

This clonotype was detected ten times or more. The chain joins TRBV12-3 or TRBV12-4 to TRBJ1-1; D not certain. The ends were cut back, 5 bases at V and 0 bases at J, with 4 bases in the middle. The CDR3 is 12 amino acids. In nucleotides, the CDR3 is TGTGCCAGCAGTCCGATGAACACTGAAGCTTTCTTT. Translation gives CASSPMNTEAFF.

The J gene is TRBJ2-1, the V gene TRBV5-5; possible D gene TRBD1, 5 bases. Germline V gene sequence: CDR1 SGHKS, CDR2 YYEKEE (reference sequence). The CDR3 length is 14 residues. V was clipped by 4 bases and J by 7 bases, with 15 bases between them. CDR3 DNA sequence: TGTGCCAGCAGCGACAGAATAGAAGTAAATGAGCAGTTCTTC. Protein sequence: CASSDRIEVNEQFF.

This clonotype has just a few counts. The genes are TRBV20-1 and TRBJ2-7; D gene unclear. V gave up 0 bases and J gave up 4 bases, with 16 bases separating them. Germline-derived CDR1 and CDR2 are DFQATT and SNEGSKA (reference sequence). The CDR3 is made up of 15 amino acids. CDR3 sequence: CSARDPAGRPYEQYF. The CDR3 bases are TGCAGTGCTAGAGATCCCGCCGGGCGGCCTTACGAGCAGTACTTC.

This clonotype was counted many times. CDR3 in DNA: TGTGCCAGCAGCCAAAAGGACAGGGCTTTGGTCAATGAGCAGTTCTTC. This sequence encodes CASSQKDRALVNEQFF. V is TRBV3-1 and J is TRBJ2-1, with TRBD1 identical over 8 bases. Trimming cost V 2 bases and J 6 bases; bases outside gene matches: 9. This CDR3 is built from 16 residues. Germline V gene data show CDR1 as LGHDT and CDR2 as YNNKEL (reference sequence).